This T cell receptor (beta chain) was captured by sequencing in a study of human T cells and chemical hapten exposure. Regarding the study as a whole: Counts of expanded TCRs (at PT1) showed a positive correlation with patch test score. Unchanged with DPC sensitization were TCRs above 1 in 1000 frequency. Significantly greater numbers of large CDR3 similarity clusters came from expanded TCRs than from controls.

Stated time point: patch test 2, 6 weeks after DPC sensitization. Treatment given: therapeutic diphenylcyclopropenone sensitization with weekly scalp DPC. Germline CDR1 SGHRS, CDR2 YFSETQ. V was pared by 4 bases and J by 3 bases, with 12 bases of the junction left unmatched. The CDR3 contains 18 residues. This clonotype has a count of ten or more. Its antigen remains unidentified. TCRdb recomputed calls from the RACE reads with MiXCR, one row per CDR3 protein. The data show nearly 85,000 distinct CDR3 sequences, 11% seen once. This receptor was taken from a man aged 18 to 30 with alopecia areata. Some clones in this sample may be carry-over from other donors' samples. This specimen consisted of whole blood, obtained in connection with sensitization to the hapten diphenylcyclopropenone (DPC). The V gene is TRBV5-1, the J gene TRBJ2-2; 10 positions match TRBD2. CDR3 sequence: CASSDQGSSGGYTGELFF. The CDR3 DNA follows: TGCGCCAGCAGCGATCAAGGATCTAGCGGGGGTTACACCGGGGAGCTGTTTTTT.